Listed below are T cell receptor beta chains from one sample, sequenced in a study of cytomegalovirus exposure and HLA in healthy donors. Repertoires were generated with immunoSEQ multiplex PCR, while TCRdb's copy carries only in-frame clones and drops some. Of some 110,000 clones listed, roughly 83% are singletons. Specimen: PBMCs. These receptor sequences come from a man younger than 30 in good health and CMV-seronegative. The CDR3 runs from the conserved cysteine through the conserved F or W. Fields, in order: V gene, D gene, clone size, J gene, CDR3 protein, CDR3 DNA. D genes are given only for firm matches. Size is stated for part of the rows, as once, few or many counts, or as a class when the clone is expanded.

v_gene: TRBV6-1; d_gene: NA; abundance: NA; j_gene: TRBJ2-5; CDR3aa: CASSEALPSRETQYF; CDR3nt: TGTGCCAGCAGTGAAGCGCTCCCGAGTCGGGAGACCCAGTACTTC
v_gene: TRBV4-2; d_gene: TRBD2; abundance: once; j_gene: TRBJ2-3; CDR3aa: CASSQDAASGGLSTDTQYF; CDR3nt: TGTGCCAGCAGCCAAGATGCGGCTAGCGGGGGCCTTAGCACAGATACGCAGTATTTT
v_gene: TRBV28; d_gene: NA; abundance: NA; j_gene: TRBJ1-6; CDR3aa: CASSLGQLNSPLHF; CDR3nt: TGTGCCAGCAGTTTAGGACAGTTAAATTCACCCCTCCACTTT
v_gene: TRBV9; d_gene: TRBD1; abundance: NA; j_gene: TRBJ2-7; CDR3aa: CASSPRGQGETFGREQYF; CDR3nt: TGTGCCAGCAGCCCGAGGGGACAGGGGGAAACTTTTGGCCGCGAGCAGTACTTC
v_gene: TRBV7-6; d_gene: TRBD1; abundance: NA; j_gene: TRBJ2-7; CDR3aa: CASSSGTGPSYEQYF; CDR3nt: TGTGCCAGCAGCTCCGGGACAGGGCCCTCCTACGAGCAGTACTTC
v_gene: TRBV6-6; d_gene: NA; abundance: NA; j_gene: TRBJ1-5; CDR3aa: CASGGARDQPQHF; CDR3nt: TGTGCCAGCGGGGGGGCTAGGGATCAGCCCCAGCATTTT
v_gene: TRBV7-9; d_gene: NA; abundance: NA; j_gene: TRBJ1-1; CDR3aa: CASRIDRLFTEAFF; CDR3nt: TGTGCCAGCAGAATTGACAGGCTGTTCACTGAAGCTTTCTTT
v_gene: TRBV5-8; d_gene: TRBD1; abundance: NA; j_gene: TRBJ1-1; CDR3aa: CASSLDPTGKAFF; CDR3nt: TGTGCCAGCAGCTTGGACCCGACAGGGAAAGCTTTCTTT
v_gene: TRBV2; d_gene: TRBD1; abundance: NA; j_gene: TRBJ1-6; CDR3aa: CASSTGANSPLHF; CDR3nt: TGTGCCAGCAGCACAGGGGCTAATTCACCCCTCCACTTT
v_gene: TRBV10-3; d_gene: TRBD2; abundance: NA; j_gene: TRBJ2-1; CDR3aa: CAISGEGYGTSERPYNEQFF; CDR3nt: TGTGCCATCAGCGGGGAAGGATATGGGACTAGCGAAAGACCATACAATGAGCAGTTCTTC
v_gene: TRBV6-1; d_gene: NA; abundance: NA; j_gene: TRBJ2-7; CDR3aa: CASSPSSPRYEQYF; CDR3nt: TGTGCCAGCAGTCCTTCTAGCCCCAGGTACGAGCAGTACTTC
v_gene: TRBV6-1; d_gene: NA; abundance: NA; j_gene: TRBJ2-1; CDR3aa: CASSVESGNNEQFF; CDR3nt: TGTGCCAGCAGTGTTGAGTCAGGCAACAATGAGCAGTTCTTC
v_gene: TRBV23-1; d_gene: NA; abundance: NA; j_gene: TRBJ1-2; CDR3aa: CAWPNYGYTF; CDR3nt: TGCGCCTGGCCCAACTATGGCTACACCTTC
v_gene: TRBV6-1; d_gene: TRBD1; abundance: NA; j_gene: TRBJ1-2; CDR3aa: CASSGTPAGQVGGYTF; CDR3nt: TGTGCCAGCAGTGGTACCCCCGCCGGACAGGTTGGTGGCTACACCTTC
v_gene: TRBV6-1; d_gene: TRBD1; abundance: once; j_gene: TRBJ2-5; CDR3aa: CASSKDRGRFETQYF; CDR3nt: TGTGCCAGCAGTAAAGACAGGGGGCGCTTCGAGACCCAGTACTTC
v_gene: TRBV27; d_gene: NA; abundance: NA; j_gene: TRBJ1-1; CDR3aa: CARAGYWKNTEAFF; CDR3nt: TGTGCCAGGGCAGGGTATTGGAAAAACACTGAAGCTTTCTTT
v_gene: TRBV2; d_gene: NA; abundance: NA; j_gene: TRBJ1-1; CDR3aa: CASSDRLGAEAFF; CDR3nt: TGTGCCAGCAGTGACCGACTAGGAGCTGAAGCTTTCTTT
v_gene: TRBV5-1; d_gene: TRBD2; abundance: once; j_gene: TRBJ2-3; CDR3aa: CASSLGLAVGGTDTQYF; CDR3nt: TGCGCCAGCAGCTTGGGACTAGCGGTAGGGGGCACAGATACGCAGTATTTT
v_gene: TRBV2; d_gene: TRBD2; abundance: NA; j_gene: TRBJ2-1; CDR3aa: CASSDGLAGGAEQFF; CDR3nt: TGTGCCAGCAGTGACGGGCTAGCGGGGGGGGCGGAGCAGTTCTTC
v_gene: TRBV30; d_gene: TRBD2; abundance: NA; j_gene: TRBJ2-1; CDR3aa: CAWSRTRTSGAYNEQFF; CDR3nt: TGTGCCTGGTCCCGTACCCGGACTAGCGGAGCCTACAATGAGCAGTTCTTC
v_gene: TRBV20-1; d_gene: NA; abundance: NA; j_gene: TRBJ1-1; CDR3aa: CSAGGQIEAFF; CDR3nt: TGCAGTGCAGGCGGACAGATTGAAGCTTTCTTT
v_gene: TRBV15; d_gene: NA; abundance: NA; j_gene: TRBJ2-7; CDR3aa: CATSRDRSYEQYF; CDR3nt: TGTGCCACCAGCAGAGATAGGAGCTACGAGCAGTACTTC
v_gene: TRBV4-2; d_gene: NA; abundance: NA; j_gene: TRBJ2-1; CDR3aa: CASSQDVQAINEQFF; CDR3nt: TGTGCCAGCAGCCAAGATGTCCAGGCTATTAATGAGCAGTTCTTC
v_gene: TRBV4-1; d_gene: NA; abundance: NA; j_gene: TRBJ2-1; CDR3aa: CASSHLYNEQFF; CDR3nt: TGCGCCAGCAGCCACCTCTACAATGAGCAGTTCTTC
v_gene: TRBV6-1; d_gene: TRBD1; abundance: NA; j_gene: TRBJ1-4; CDR3aa: CASSAGQGGVSTNEKLFF; CDR3nt: TGTGCCAGCAGTGCGGGACAGGGGGGGGTTTCGACTAATGAAAAACTGTTTTTT
v_gene: TRBV2; d_gene: TRBD1; abundance: NA; j_gene: TRBJ1-5; CDR3aa: CARGGDRVGQPQHF; CDR3nt: TGTGCCAGGGGTGGGGACAGGGTTGGGCAGCCCCAGCATTTT
v_gene: TRBV6-5; d_gene: NA; abundance: NA; j_gene: TRBJ1-4; CDR3aa: CASSFGGPSEKLFF; CDR3nt: TGTGCCAGCAGTTTCGGGGGGCCGAGCGAAAAACTGTTTTTT
v_gene: TRBV27; d_gene: NA; abundance: NA; j_gene: TRBJ1-5; CDR3aa: CASSTLRSNQPQHF; CDR3nt: TGTGCCAGCAGTACCCTCCGGAGCAATCAGCCCCAGCATTTT
v_gene: TRBV13; d_gene: TRBD1; abundance: NA; j_gene: TRBJ1-1; CDR3aa: CASSHLRDRVENTEAFF; CDR3nt: TGTGCCAGCAGCCACTTGCGGGACAGGGTAGAGAACACTGAAGCTTTCTTT
v_gene: TRBV19; d_gene: TRBD1; abundance: NA; j_gene: TRBJ1-1; CDR3aa: CASRPQGGMNTEAFF; CDR3nt: TGTGCCAGCCGACCCCAGGGGGGAATGAACACTGAAGCTTTCTTT
v_gene: TRBV19; d_gene: NA; abundance: NA; j_gene: TRBJ2-3; CDR3aa: CASSTIQGLGRTDTQYF; CDR3nt: TGTGCCAGTAGTACCATACAGGGCTTGGGTAGGACAGATACGCAGTATTTT
v_gene: TRBV5-8; d_gene: TRBD1; abundance: NA; j_gene: TRBJ1-1; CDR3aa: CASSLGQGVNTEAFF; CDR3nt: TGTGCCAGCAGCTTGGGACAGGGGGTTAACACTGAAGCTTTCTTT
v_gene: TRBV25-1; d_gene: NA; abundance: NA; j_gene: TRBJ2-4; CDR3aa: CASSEVGHPRAKNIQYF; CDR3nt: TGTGCCAGCAGTGAAGTCGGACACCCGCGGGCCAAAAACATTCAGTACTTC
v_gene: TRBV5-1; d_gene: NA; abundance: NA; j_gene: TRBJ1-4; CDR3aa: CASSLDRAGEKLFF; CDR3nt: TGCGCCAGCAGCTTGGACAGGGCTGGGGAAAAACTGTTTTTT
v_gene: TRBV30; d_gene: TRBD1; abundance: NA; j_gene: TRBJ1-4; CDR3aa: CAWSTPGQGREKLFF; CDR3nt: TGTGCCTGGAGTACCCCGGGACAGGGGAGGGAAAAACTGTTTTTT
v_gene: TRBV6-5; d_gene: NA; abundance: NA; j_gene: TRBJ1-1; CDR3aa: CASCLYIQGSTEAFF; CDR3nt: TGTGCCAGCTGTCTTTATATACAGGGTAGCACTGAAGCTTTCTTT
v_gene: TRBV5-1; d_gene: TRBD2; abundance: NA; j_gene: TRBJ2-2; CDR3aa: CASSEIAGGSTGELFF; CDR3nt: TGCGCCAGCAGCGAAATAGCGGGAGGTAGCACCGGGGAGCTGTTTTTT
v_gene: TRBV5-4; d_gene: TRBD2; abundance: NA; j_gene: TRBJ2-1; CDR3aa: CASSPRGSGANNEQFF; CDR3nt: TGTGCCAGCAGCCCCCGGGGTAGCGGGGCCAACAATGAGCAGTTCTTC
v_gene: TRBV9; d_gene: NA; abundance: NA; j_gene: TRBJ1-2; CDR3aa: CASSVGAGANYGYTF; CDR3nt: TGTGCCAGCAGCGTAGGAGCTGGAGCTAACTATGGCTACACCTTC
v_gene: TRBV30; d_gene: NA; abundance: NA; j_gene: TRBJ1-3; CDR3aa: CAWRGRSSGNTIYF; CDR3nt: TGTGCCTGGAGGGGCAGGTCCTCTGGAAACACCATATATTTT
v_gene: TRBV6-1; d_gene: NA; abundance: NA; j_gene: TRBJ2-2; CDR3aa: CASKRSFANTGELFF; CDR3nt: TGTGCCAGCAAAAGGAGTTTTGCGAACACCGGGGAGCTGTTTTTT
v_gene: TRBV6-4; d_gene: TRBD2; abundance: NA; j_gene: TRBJ2-1; CDR3aa: CASTLTHTSGTNEQFF; CDR3nt: TGTGCCAGCACTCTGACTCACACTAGCGGAACCAATGAGCAGTTCTTC
v_gene: TRBV18; d_gene: NA; abundance: NA; j_gene: TRBJ1-1; CDR3aa: CASSPLAVTVDTEAFF; CDR3nt: TGTGCCAGCTCACCCCTTGCGGTGACCGTGGACACTGAAGCTTTCTTT
v_gene: TRBV19; d_gene: TRBD1; abundance: once; j_gene: TRBJ2-2; CDR3aa: CASSAPGTGNTGELFF; CDR3nt: TGTGCCAGTAGTGCCCCCGGGACAGGGAACACCGGGGAGCTGTTTTTT
v_gene: TRBV27; d_gene: TRBD1; abundance: few; j_gene: TRBJ2-7; CDR3aa: CASSLGTGAYEQYF; CDR3nt: TGTGCCAGCAGTTTGGGGACAGGGGCCTACGAGCAGTACTTC
v_gene: TRBV29-1; d_gene: NA; abundance: NA; j_gene: TRBJ1-5; CDR3aa: CSVEGTDNQPQHF; CDR3nt: TGCAGCGTTGAAGGGACTGACAATCAGCCCCAGCATTTT
v_gene: TRBV7-9; d_gene: NA; abundance: NA; j_gene: TRBJ2-5; CDR3aa: CASSFTGDGKETQYF; CDR3nt: TGTGCCAGCAGCTTCACGGGGGACGGAAAAGAGACCCAGTACTTC
v_gene: TRBV6-4; d_gene: TRBD2; abundance: few; j_gene: TRBJ2-5; CDR3aa: CASSQREGETQYF; CDR3nt: TGTGCCAGCAGCCAGCGGGAAGGGGAGACCCAGTACTTC
v_gene: TRBV7-9; d_gene: TRBD2; abundance: NA; j_gene: TRBJ2-7; CDR3aa: CASSFGTSGSNEQYF; CDR3nt: TGTGCCAGCAGCTTTGGGACTAGCGGGAGCAACGAGCAGTACTTC
v_gene: TRBV5-4; d_gene: TRBD2; abundance: NA; j_gene: TRBJ2-3; CDR3aa: CASSSAGGGTDTQYF; CDR3nt: TGTGCCAGCAGCTCAGCGGGAGGCGGCACAGATACGCAGTATTTT
v_gene: TRBV19; d_gene: TRBD1; abundance: NA; j_gene: TRBJ1-5; CDR3aa: CASSIETGARYSNQPQHF; CDR3nt: TGTGCCAGTAGTATTGAGACAGGGGCGAGATATAGCAATCAGCCCCAGCATTTT
v_gene: TRBV7-9; d_gene: TRBD1; abundance: NA; j_gene: TRBJ1-1; CDR3aa: CASSGQGGDTEAFF; CDR3nt: TGTGCCAGCAGCGGACAGGGTGGGGACACTGAAGCTTTCTTT
v_gene: TRBV5-8; d_gene: NA; abundance: NA; j_gene: TRBJ2-4; CDR3aa: CASSLEPLAKNIQYF; CDR3nt: TGTGCCAGCAGCTTAGAACCACTAGCCAAAAACATTCAGTACTTC
v_gene: TRBV4-1; d_gene: TRBD1; abundance: NA; j_gene: TRBJ1-4; CDR3aa: CASSQSPGQGEKLFF; CDR3nt: TGCGCCAGCAGCCAATCCCCGGGACAGGGAGAAAAACTGTTTTTT
v_gene: TRBV2; d_gene: TRBD2; abundance: NA; j_gene: TRBJ2-1; CDR3aa: CASKSLLSGSGRALTYNEQFF; CDR3nt: TGTGCCAGCAAGAGTCTTCTATCAGGTAGCGGGAGGGCGTTGACCTACAATGAGCAGTTCTTC